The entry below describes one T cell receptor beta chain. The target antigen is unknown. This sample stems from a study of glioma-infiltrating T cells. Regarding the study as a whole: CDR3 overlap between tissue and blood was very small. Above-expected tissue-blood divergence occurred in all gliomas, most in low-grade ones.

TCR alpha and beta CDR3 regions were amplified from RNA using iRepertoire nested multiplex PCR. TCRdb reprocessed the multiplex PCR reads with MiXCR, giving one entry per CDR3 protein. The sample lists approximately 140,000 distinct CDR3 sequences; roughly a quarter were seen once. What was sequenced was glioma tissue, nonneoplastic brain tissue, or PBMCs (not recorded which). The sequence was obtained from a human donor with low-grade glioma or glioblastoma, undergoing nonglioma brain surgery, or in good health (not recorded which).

CDR3 in DNA: TGTGCCAGCAGTGCTTTCGCGGGGGGCACAGATACGCAGTATTTT. Protein: CASSAFAGGTDTQYF. The chain is built from TRBV2 and TRBJ2-3, with 7 bases identical to TRBD2. The CDR3 totals 15 residues. The germline gives CDR1 SNHLY, CDR2 FYNNEI. V gave up 4 bases and J gave up 1 base; unmatched junction bases: 5.